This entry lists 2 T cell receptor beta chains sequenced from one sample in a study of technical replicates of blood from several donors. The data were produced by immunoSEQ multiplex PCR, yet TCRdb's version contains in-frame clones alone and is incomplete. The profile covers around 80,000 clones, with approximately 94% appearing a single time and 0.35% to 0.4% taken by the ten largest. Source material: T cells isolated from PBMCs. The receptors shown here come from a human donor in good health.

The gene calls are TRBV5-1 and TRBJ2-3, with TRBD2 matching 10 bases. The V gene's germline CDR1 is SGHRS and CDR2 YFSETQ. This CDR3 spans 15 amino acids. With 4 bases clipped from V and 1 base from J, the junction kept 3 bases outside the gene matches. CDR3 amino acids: CASSLSGRGTDTQYF. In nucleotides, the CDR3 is TGCGCCAGCAGCCTCAGCGGGAGGGGCACAGATACGCAGTATTTT.

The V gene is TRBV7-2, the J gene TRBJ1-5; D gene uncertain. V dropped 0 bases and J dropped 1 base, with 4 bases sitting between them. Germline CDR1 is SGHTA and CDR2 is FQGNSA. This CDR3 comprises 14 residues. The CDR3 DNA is TGTGCCAGCAGCTTAGCCGTGAGCAATCAGCCCCAGCATTTT. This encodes CASSLAVSNQPQHF.